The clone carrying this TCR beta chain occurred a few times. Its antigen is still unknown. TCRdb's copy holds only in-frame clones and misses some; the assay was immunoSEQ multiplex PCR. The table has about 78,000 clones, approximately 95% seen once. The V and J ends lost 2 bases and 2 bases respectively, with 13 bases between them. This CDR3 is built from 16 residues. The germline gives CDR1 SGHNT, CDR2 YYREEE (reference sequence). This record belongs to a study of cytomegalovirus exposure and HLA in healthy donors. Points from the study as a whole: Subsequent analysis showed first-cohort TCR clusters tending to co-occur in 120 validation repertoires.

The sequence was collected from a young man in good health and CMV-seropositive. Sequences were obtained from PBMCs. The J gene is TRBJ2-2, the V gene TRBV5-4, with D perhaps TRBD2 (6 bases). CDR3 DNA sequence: TGTGCCAGCAGCTTCAGAGGGACTGCCAACACCGGGGAGCTGTTTTTT. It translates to CASSFRGTANTGELFF.